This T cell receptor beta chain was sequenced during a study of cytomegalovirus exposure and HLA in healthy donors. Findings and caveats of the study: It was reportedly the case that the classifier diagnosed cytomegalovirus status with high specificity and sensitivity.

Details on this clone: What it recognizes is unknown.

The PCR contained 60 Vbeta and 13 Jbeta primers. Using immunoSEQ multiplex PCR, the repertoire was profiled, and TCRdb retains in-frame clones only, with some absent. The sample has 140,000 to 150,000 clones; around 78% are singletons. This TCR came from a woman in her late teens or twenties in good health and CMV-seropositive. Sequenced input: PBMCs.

CDR3 in amino acids: CASSQGSQGGYYGYTF. CDR3 in DNA: TGCGCCAGCAGCCAAGGATCCCAGGGGGGCTACTATGGCTACACCTTC. V gene TRBV4-3 combines with J gene TRBJ1-2; 7 positions match TRBD1. V shed 1 base and J 3 bases; nucleotides not matched to a gene: 8. Germline loops: CDR1 LGHNA, CDR2 YSLEER. The CDR3 has 16 residues.